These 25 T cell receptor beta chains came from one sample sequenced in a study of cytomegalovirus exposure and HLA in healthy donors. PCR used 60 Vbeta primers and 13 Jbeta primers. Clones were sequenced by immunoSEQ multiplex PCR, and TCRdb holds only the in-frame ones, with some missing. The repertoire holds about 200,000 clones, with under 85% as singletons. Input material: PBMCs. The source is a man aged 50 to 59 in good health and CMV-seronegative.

The chain's CDR3 is CAIGQGLAEAFF. The CDR3 DNA reads TGTGCGATTGGGCAGGGGCTCGCTGAAGCTTTCTTT. The chain recombines TRBV6-5 with TRBJ1-1, with D maybe TRBD1 (6 bases). Germline V CDR1 and CDR2: MNHEY, SVGAGI. The CDR3 has 12 amino acids.

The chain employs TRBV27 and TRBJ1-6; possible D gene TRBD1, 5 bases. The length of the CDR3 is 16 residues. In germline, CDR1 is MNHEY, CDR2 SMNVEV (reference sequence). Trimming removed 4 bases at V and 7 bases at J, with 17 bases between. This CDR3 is CASSSPGGGLNSPLHF. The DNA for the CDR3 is TGTGCCAGCAGTTCCCCCGGGGGTGGTCTAAATTCACCCCTCCACTTT.

DNA for the CDR3: TGTGCCAGCAGTTTAAGGTCTACAGGAGCCTACGAGCAGTACTTC. Translating it yields CASSLRSTGAYEQYF. V and J are TRBV27 and TRBJ2-7, with D perhaps TRBD1 (5 bases). Looked up from germline, CDR1 is MNHEY and CDR2 is SMNVEV (reference sequence). The CDR3 runs to 15 residues. V was pared by 2 bases and J by 2 bases, with 13 bases between.

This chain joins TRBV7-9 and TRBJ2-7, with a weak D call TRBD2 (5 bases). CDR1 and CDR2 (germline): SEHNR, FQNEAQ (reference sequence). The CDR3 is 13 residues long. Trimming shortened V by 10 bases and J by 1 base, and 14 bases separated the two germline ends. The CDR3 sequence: CATAAGFSYEQYF. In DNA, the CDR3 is TGTGCCACAGCGGCAGGCTTTTCCTACGAGCAGTACTTC.

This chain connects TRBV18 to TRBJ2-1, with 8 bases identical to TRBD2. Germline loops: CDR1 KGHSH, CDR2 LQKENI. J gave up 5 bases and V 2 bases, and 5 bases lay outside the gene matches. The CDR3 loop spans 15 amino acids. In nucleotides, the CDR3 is TGTGCCAGCTCACCAGGAGCGGGAGCCAACAATGAGCAGTTCTTC. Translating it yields CASSPGAGANNEQFF.

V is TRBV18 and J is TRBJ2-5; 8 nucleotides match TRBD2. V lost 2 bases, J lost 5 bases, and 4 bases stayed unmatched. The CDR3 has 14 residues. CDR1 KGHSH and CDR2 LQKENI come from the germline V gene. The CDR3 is CASSPSGGFETQYF. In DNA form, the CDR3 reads TGTGCCAGCTCACCATCGGGGGGGTTTGAGACCCAGTACTTC. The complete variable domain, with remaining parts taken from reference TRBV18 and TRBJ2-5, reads NAGVMQNPRHLVRRRGQEARLRCSPMKGHSHVYWYRQLPEEGLKFMVYLQKENIIDESGMPKERFSAEFPKEGPSILRIQQVVRGDSAAYFCASSPSGGFETQYFGPGTRLLVL.

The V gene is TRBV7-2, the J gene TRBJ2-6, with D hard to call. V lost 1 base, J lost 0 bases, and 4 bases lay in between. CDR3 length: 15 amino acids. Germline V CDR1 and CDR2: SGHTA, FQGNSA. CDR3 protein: CASSLGGSGANVLTF. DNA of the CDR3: TGTGCCAGCAGCTTAGGAGGCTCTGGGGCCAACGTCCTGACTTTC.

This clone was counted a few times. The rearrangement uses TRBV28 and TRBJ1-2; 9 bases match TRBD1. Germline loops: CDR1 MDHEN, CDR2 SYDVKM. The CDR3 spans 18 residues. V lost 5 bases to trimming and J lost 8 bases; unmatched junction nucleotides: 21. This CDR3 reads CASSRKALGQGVPRGYTF. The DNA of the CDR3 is TGTGCCAGCAGTCGTAAGGCCCTGGGACAGGGTGTTCCTAGGGGCTACACCTTC.

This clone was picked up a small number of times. The DNA of the CDR3 is TGCGCCAGCAGCCACCTAGCGGGAGCGAATGAGCAGTTCTTC. This encodes CASSHLAGANEQFF. This chain uses TRBV4-1 with TRBJ2-1, with TRBD2 matching over 10 bases. This CDR3 has 14 residues. V lost 3 bases and J lost 7; bases outside the gene matches: 3. Germline V CDR1 and CDR2: MGHRA, YSYEKL.

The CDR3 reads CASSPQPQGAVQPQHF. CDR3 in DNA: TGTGCCAGCAGCCCACAGCCTCAGGGGGCTGTTCAGCCCCAGCATTTT. The chain uses TRBV5-5 and TRBJ1-5; 8 bases are a match to TRBD1. This CDR3 has 16 residues. Germline trimming cut 4 bases from V and 6 bases from J; bases unmatched to any gene: 12. Germline CDR1 SGHKS, CDR2 YYEKEE (reference sequence).

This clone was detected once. CDR3 in DNA: TGTGCCTGGAGTAAAGCGGACTTACCCTACGAGCAGTACTTC. Translating gives CAWSKADLPYEQYF. V and J are TRBV30 and TRBJ2-7; a possible D gene is TRBD2 (5 bases). The CDR3 covers 14 residues. Germline V gene data show CDR1 as GTSNPN and CDR2 as SVGIG (reference sequence). V shed 2 bases and J shed 2 bases, with 13 bases lying between them.

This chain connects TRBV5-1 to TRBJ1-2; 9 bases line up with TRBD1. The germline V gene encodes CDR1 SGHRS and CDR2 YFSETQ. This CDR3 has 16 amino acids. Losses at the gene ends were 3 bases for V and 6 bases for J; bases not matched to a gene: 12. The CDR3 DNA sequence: TGCGCCAGCAGCTGGGGCTCCCGGGACAGGGTCCATGGCTACACCTTC. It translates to CASSWGSRDRVHGYTF.

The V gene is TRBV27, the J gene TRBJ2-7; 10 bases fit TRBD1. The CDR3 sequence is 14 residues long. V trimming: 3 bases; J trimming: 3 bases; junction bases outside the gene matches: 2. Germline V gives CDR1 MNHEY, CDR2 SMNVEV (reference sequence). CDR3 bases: TGTGCCAGCAGTTTTGACAGGGGGCTCTACGAGCAGTACTTC. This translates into CASSFDRGLYEQYF.

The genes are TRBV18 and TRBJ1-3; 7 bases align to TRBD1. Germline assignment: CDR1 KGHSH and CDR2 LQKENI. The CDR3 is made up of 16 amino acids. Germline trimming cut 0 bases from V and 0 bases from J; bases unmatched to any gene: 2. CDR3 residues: CASSPPTGPSGNTIYF. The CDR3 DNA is TGTGCCAGCTCACCACCGACAGGGCCCTCTGGAAACACCATATATTTT.

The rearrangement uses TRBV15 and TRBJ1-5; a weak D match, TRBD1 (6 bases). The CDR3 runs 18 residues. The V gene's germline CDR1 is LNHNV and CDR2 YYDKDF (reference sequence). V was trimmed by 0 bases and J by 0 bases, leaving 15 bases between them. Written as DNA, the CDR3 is TGTGCCACCAGCAGAGATTTCGTGGGGGCCTCTAGCAATCAGCCCCAGCATTTT. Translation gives CATSRDFVGASSNQPQHF.

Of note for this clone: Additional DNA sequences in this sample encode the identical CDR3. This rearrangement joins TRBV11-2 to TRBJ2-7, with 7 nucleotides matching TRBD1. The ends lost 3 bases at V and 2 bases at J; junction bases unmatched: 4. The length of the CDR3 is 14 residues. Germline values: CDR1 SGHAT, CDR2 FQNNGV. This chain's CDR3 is CASSLTGSTYEQYF. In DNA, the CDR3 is TGTGCCAGCAGCTTGACAGGGTCAACCTACGAGCAGTACTTC.

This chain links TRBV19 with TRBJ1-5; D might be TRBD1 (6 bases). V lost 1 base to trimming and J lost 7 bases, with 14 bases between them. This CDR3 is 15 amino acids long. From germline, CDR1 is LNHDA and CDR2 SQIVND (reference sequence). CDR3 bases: TGTGCCAGTAGTATAGGAAGAGGGGGTGGGCAGCCCCAGCATTTT. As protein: CASSIGRGGGQPQHF. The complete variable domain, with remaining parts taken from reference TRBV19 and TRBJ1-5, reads DGGITQSPKYLFRKEGQNVTLSCEQNLNHDAMYWYRQDPGQGLRLIYYSQIVNDFQKGDIAEGYSVSREKKESFPLTVTSAQKNPTAFYLCASSIGRGGGQPQHFGDGTRLSIL.

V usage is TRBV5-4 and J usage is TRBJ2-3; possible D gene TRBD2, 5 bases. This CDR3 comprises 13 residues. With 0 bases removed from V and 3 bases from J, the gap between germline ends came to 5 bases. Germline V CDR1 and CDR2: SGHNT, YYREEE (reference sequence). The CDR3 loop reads CASSLERTDTQYF. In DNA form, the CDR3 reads TGTGCCAGCAGCTTGGAGCGGACAGATACGCAGTATTTT.

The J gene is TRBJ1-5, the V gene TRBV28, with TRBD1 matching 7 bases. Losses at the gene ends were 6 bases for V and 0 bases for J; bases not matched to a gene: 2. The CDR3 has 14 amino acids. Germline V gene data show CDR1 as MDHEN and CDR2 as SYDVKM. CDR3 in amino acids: CASRTGSSNQPQHF. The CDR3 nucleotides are TGTGCCAGCAGGACAGGGAGTAGCAATCAGCCCCAGCATTTT. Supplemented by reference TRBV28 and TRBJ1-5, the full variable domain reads DVKVTQSSRYLVKRTGEKVFLECVQDMDHENMFWYRQDPGLGLRLIYFSYDVKMKEKGDIPEGYSVSREKKERFSLILESASTNQTSMYLCASRTGSSNQPQHFGDGTRLSIL.

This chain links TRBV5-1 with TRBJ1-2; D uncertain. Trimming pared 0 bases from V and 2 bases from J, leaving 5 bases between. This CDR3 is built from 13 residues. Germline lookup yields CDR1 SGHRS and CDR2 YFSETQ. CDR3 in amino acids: CASSLAANYGYTF. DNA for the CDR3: TGCGCCAGCAGCTTGGCAGCGAACTATGGCTACACCTTC.

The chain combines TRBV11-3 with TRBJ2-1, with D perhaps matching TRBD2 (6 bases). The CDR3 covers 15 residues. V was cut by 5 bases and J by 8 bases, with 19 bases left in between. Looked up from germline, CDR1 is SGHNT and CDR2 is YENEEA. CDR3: CASSPGRDSDDEQFF. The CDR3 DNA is TGTGCCAGCAGCCCGGGCCGGGACTCCGATGATGAGCAGTTCTTC.

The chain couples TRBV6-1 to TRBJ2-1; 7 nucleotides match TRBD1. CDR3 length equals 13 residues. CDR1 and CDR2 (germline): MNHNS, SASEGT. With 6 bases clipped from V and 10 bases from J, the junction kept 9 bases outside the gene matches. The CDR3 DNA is TGTGCCAGCAGCGGGACAGAGTGGGCCGAGCAGTTCTTC. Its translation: CASSGTEWAEQFF.

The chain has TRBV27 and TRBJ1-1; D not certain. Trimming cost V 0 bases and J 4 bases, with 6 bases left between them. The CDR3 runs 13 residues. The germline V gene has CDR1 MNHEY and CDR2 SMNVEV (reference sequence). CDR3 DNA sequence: TGTGCCAGCAGTTTATCCCCCGTCACTGAAGCTTTCTTT. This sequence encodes CASSLSPVTEAFF.

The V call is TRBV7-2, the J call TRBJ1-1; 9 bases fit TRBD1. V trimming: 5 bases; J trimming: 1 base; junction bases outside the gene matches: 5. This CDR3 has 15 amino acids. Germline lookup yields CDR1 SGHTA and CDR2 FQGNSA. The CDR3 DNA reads TGTGCCAGCAGCATCAGACAGGGGGGGAACACTGAAGCTTTCTTT. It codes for CASSIRQGGNTEAFF.

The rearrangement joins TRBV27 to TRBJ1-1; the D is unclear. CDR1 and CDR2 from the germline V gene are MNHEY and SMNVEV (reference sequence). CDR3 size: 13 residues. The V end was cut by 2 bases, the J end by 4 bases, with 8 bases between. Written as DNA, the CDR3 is TGTGCCAGCAGTTTAAGTAGAGGCACTGAAGCTTTCTTT. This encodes CASSLSRGTEAFF.